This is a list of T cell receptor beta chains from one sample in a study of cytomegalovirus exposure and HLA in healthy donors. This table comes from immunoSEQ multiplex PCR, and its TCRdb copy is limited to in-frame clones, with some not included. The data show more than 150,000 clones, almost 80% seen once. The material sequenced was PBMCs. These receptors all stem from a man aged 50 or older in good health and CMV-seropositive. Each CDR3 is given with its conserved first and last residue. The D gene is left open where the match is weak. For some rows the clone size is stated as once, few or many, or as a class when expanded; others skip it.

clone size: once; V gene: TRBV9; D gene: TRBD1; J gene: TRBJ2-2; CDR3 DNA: TGTGCCAGCAGCGTTAACAGGGGCACCGGGGAGCTGTTTTTT; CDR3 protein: CASSVNRGTGELFF
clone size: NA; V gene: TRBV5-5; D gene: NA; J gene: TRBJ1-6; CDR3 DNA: TGTGCCAGCAGCTTGGCCGACGGGGGGTATTCACCCCTCCACTTT; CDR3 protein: CASSLADGGYSPLHF
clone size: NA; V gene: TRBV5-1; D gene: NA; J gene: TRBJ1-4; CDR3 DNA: TGCGCCAGCAGCGGAACAAAAGGGGGGGAACTGTTTTTT; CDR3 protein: CASSGTKGGELFF
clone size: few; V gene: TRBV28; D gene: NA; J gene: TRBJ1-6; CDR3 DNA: TGTGCCAGCAGTACTTTTACTTCCCTCCACTTT; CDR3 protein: CASSTFTSLHF
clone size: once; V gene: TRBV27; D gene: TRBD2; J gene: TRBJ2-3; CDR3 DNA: TGTGCCAGCAGGGGGGGGACGGGGCATGGTACGCAGTATTTT; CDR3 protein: CASRGGTGHGTQYF
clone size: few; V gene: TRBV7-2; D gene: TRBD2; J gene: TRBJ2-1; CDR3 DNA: TGTGCCAGCAGCTTTCGTCCGGGACTAGCGGGGGGTCCGAATGAGCAGTTCTTC; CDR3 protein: CASSFRPGLAGGPNEQFF
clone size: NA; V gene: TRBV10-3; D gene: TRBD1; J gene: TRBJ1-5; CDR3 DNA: TGTGCCATAGCAACAGGGGGCTCCCAGCCCCAGCATTTT; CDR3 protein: CAIATGGSQPQHF
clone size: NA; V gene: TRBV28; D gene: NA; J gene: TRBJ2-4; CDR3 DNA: TGTGCCAGCGGAGGGAGGAGACTAGCCAAAAACATTCAGTACTTC; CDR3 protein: CASGGRRLAKNIQYF
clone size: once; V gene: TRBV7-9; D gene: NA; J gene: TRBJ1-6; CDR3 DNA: TGTGCCAGCAGCCGAAGCGGACCCCTCCACTTT; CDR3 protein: CASSRSGPLHF
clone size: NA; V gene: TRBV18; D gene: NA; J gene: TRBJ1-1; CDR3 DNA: TGTGCCAGCTTCGCCGGGGAGAACACTGAAGCTTTCTTT; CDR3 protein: CASFAGENTEAFF
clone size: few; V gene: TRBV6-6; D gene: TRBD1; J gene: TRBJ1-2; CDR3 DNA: TGTGCCAGCAGTTCCTACCGGGGGCAGGGGGCTGGTGGCTACACCTTC; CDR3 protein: CASSSYRGQGAGGYTF
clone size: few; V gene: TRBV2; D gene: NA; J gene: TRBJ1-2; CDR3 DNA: TGTGCCAGCAGCCGGGAGGGAGGGGCCGCCTATGGCTACACCTTC; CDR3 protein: CASSREGGAAYGYTF
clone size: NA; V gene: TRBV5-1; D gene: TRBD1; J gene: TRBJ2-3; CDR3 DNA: TGCGCCAGCAGCCCGGAGACAGGGGACACAGATACGCAGTATTTT; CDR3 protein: CASSPETGDTDTQYF
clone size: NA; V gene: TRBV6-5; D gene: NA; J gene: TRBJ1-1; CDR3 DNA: TGTGCCAGCAGTCCGACAGATCTTAACACTGAAGCTTTCTTT; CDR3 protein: CASSPTDLNTEAFF
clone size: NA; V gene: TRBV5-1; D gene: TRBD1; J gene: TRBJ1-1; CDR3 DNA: TGCGCCAGCAGCCGTGGGACAGAACAAATCTCTGAAGCTTTCTTT; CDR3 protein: CASSRGTEQISEAFF
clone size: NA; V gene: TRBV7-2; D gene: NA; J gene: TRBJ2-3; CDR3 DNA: TGTGCCAGCAGCTTACTGGTCGAGGGAGTGGGAGATACGCAGTATTTT; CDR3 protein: CASSLLVEGVGDTQYF
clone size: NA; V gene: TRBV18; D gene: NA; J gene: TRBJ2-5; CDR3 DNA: TGTGCCAGCTCCAACCAAGGGGGAGAGACCCAGTACTTC; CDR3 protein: CASSNQGGETQYF
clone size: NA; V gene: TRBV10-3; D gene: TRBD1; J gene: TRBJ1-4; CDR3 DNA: TGTGCCATCAGTGAGTCAGGGGGACAGGCAAATGAAAAACTGTTTTTT; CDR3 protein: CAISESGGQANEKLFF
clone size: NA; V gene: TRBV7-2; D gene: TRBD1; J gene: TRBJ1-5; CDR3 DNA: TGTGCCAGCAGCTTATCAGTACCGGGGGACAGCCCCAATCAGCCCCAGCATTTT; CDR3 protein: CASSLSVPGDSPNQPQHF
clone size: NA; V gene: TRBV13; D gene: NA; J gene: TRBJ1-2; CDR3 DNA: TGTGCCAGCAGCTTAAAATTCGGGTCAGAGGGCTACACCTTC; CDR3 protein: CASSLKFGSEGYTF
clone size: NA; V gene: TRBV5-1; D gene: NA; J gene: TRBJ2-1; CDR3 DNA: TGCGCCAGCAGCTTGGCCTTGGACACAGGTCGGCAGGAGCAGTTCTTC; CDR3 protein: CASSLALDTGRQEQFF
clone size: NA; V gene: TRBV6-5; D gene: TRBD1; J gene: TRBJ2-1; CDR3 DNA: TGTGCCAGCAGTACCGACAGGGGGTCCTACAATGAGCAGTTCTTC; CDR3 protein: CASSTDRGSYNEQFF
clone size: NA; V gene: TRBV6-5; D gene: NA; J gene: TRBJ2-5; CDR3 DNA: TGTGCCAGCAGTTACTCTTCGGCAGGGGCTCGGTACTTC; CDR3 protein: CASSYSSAGARYF
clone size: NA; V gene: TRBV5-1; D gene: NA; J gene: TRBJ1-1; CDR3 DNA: TGCGCCAGCAGCACTATTGGAGACCCCACCTTAGGTGAAGCTTTCTTT; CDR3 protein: CASSTIGDPTLGEAFF
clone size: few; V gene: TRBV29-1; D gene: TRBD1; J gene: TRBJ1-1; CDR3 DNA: TGCAGCGTAGACCAGGGACAGCCCCTAAGGGGCACTGAAGCTTTCTTT; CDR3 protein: CSVDQGQPLRGTEAFF
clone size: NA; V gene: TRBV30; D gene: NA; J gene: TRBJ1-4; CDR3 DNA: TGTGCCTGGAGGCCTCGAGGGTCTGAAGAAAAACTGTTTTTT; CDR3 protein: CAWRPRGSEEKLFF
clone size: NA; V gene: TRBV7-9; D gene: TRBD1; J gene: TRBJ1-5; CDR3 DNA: TGTGCCAGCAGCTTAGCCGGACAGGGGCCCAGTCAGCCCCAGCATTTT; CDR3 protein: CASSLAGQGPSQPQHF
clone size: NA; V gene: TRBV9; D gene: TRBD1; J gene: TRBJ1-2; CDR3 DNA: TGTGCCAGCAGCGCCCAGGGACAGGGTGGCGGCTACACCTTC; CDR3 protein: CASSAQGQGGGYTF
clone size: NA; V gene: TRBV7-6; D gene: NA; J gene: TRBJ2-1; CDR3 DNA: TGTGCCAGCAGCGGTAGCGGAGGGCCCATCGGTAATGAGCAGTTCTTC; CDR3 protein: CASSGSGGPIGNEQFF
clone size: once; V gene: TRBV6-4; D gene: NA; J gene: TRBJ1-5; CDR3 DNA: TGTGCCAGTTCGGAGCATAGCAATCAGCCCCAGCATTTT; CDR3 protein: CASSEHSNQPQHF
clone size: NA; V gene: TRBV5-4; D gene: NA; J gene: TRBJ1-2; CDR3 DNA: TGTGCCAGCAGCAACCGGACAGCATCTTATGGCTACACCTTC; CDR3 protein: CASSNRTASYGYTF
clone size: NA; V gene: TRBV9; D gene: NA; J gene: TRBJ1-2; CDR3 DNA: TGTGCCAGCAGCGGGAGTGGCTACACCTTC; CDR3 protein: CASSGSGYTF
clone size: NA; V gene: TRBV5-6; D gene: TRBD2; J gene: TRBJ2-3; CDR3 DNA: TGTGCCAGCAGCTGGATAGTAGCCGGGGGGGCCTCAAGGGATACGCAGTATTTT; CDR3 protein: CASSWIVAGGASRDTQYF
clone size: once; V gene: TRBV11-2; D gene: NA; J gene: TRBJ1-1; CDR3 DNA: TGTGCCAGCAGCTTAGATAGGGGATTGAACACTGAAGCTTTCTTT; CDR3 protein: CASSLDRGLNTEAFF
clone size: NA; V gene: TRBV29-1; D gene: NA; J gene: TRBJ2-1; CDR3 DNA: TGCAGCGCCAATACAGGTATTCGAATAGTCAATGAGCAGTTCTTC; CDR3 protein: CSANTGIRIVNEQFF
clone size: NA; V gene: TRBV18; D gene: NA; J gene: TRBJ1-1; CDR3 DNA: TGTGCCAGCTCATCGGTGAGGAACACTGAAGCTTTCTTT; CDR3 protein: CASSSVRNTEAFF
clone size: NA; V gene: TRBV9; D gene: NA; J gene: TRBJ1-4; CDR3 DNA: TGTGCCAGCAGCCCCCTGGGAGGGGGTAATGAAAAACTGTTTTTT; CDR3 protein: CASSPLGGGNEKLFF
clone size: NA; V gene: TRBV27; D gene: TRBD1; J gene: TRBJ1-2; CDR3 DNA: TGTGCCAGCAGTCAACAAGGACAGGGGGCTTACGGCTACACCTTC; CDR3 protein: CASSQQGQGAYGYTF
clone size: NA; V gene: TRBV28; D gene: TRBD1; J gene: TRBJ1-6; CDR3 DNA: TGTGCCAGCAGTACAAGGACAGGGATTTCACCCCTCCACTTT; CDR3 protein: CASSTRTGISPLHF
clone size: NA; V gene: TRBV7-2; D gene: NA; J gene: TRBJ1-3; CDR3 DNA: TGTGCCAGCAGCTTAAGGGGGGGCGACTCTGGAAACACCATATATTTT; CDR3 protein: CASSLRGGDSGNTIYF
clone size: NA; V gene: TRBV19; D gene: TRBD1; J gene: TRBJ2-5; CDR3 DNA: TGTGCCAGTAGTATTAGTCTTAGGGGGCCCCTCCAGACCCAGTACTTC; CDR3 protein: CASSISLRGPLQTQYF
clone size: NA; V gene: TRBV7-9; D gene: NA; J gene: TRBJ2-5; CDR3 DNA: TGTGCCAGCACGGGGGGCATCTCAGAGACCCAGTACTTC; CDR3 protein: CASTGGISETQYF
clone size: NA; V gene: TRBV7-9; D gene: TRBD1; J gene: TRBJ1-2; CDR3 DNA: TGTTCCAGCAGCGTGAGACAGGGGTTCTATGGCTACACCTTC; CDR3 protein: CSSSVRQGFYGYTF
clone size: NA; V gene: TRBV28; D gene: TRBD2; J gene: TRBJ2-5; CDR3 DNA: TGTGCCAGCAGTTCCGGAAAACTAGCGGACCAAGAGACCCAGTACTTC; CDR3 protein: CASSSGKLADQETQYF
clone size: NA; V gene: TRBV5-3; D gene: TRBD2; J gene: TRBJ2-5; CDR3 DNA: TGTGCCAGAAACCTCTACCGGGAGGGGGAACGGCGGTGTTCAGAGACCCAGTACTTC; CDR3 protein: CARNLYREGERRCSETQYF
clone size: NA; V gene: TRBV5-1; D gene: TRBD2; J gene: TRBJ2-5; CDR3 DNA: TGCGCCAGCAGCTCCGGGACTAGCGGGGTCCAAGAGACCCAGTACTTC; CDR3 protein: CASSSGTSGVQETQYF
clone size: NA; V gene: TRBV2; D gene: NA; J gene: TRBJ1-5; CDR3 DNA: TGTGCCAGCAGTGCAGACAGAGGAAGGCAGCCCCAGCATTTT; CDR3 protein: CASSADRGRQPQHF
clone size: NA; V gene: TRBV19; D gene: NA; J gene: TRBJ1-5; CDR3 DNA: TGTGCCAGGATGACACCGAGCAATCAGCCCCAGCATTTT; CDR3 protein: CARMTPSNQPQHF
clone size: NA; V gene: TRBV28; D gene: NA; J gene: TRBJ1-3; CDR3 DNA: TGTGCCAGCAGTCCCGCAGGGGTCGACGGAAACACCATATATTTT; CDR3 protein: CASSPAGVDGNTIYF
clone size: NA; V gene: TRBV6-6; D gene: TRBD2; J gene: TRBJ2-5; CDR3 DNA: TGTGCCAGCAAAGTAACGGGGGGGGTTCTTGGAGAGACCCAGTACTTC; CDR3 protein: CASKVTGGVLGETQYF
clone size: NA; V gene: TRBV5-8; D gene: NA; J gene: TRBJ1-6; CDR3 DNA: TGTGCCAGCAGCTTGGGGAGGTGGTCCTCCTATAATTCACCCCTCCACTTT; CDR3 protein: CASSLGRWSSYNSPLHF
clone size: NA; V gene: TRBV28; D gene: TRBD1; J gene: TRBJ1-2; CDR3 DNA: TGTGCCAGCAGTTTTCGACAGGGGGCATCAAATGGCTACACCTTC; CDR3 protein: CASSFRQGASNGYTF
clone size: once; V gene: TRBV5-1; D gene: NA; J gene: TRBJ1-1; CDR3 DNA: TGCGCCAGCAGCTTTAGGGGTCCGGAAACTGAAGCTTTCTTT; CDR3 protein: CASSFRGPETEAFF
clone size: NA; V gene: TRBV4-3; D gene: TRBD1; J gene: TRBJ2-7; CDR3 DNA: TGCGCCAGCAGCCAAATGAGACAGGGATCCTACGAGCAGTACTTC; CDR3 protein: CASSQMRQGSYEQYF
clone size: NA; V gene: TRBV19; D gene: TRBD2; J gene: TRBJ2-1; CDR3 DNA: TGTGCCAGTAACACAAGACCCTCGATAGCGGGGGGAAATGAGCAGTTCTTC; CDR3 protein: CASNTRPSIAGGNEQFF
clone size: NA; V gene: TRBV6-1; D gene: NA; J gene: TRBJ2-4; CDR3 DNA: TGTGCCAGCAGTGAAAAACAGTCCCAATTGTACTTC; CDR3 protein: CASSEKQSQLYF
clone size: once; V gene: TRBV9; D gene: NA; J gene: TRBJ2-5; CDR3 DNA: TGTGCCAGCAGCCCAGGCCCTCACACCACGCAAGAGACCCAGTACTTC; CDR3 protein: CASSPGPHTTQETQYF
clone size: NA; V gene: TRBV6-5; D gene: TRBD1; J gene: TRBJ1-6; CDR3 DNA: TGTGCCAGCAGGGGACAGGGTTGGAATTCACCCCTCCACTTT; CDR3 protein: CASRGQGWNSPLHF
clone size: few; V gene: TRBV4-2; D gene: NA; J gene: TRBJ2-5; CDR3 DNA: TGTGCCAGCAGCCCGTCGAGCGAGACCCAGTACTTC; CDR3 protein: CASSPSSETQYF
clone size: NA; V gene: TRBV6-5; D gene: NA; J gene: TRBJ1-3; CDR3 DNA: TGTGCCAGCAGTTACTCGCAGGTACCCTCTGGAAACACCATATATTTT; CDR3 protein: CASSYSQVPSGNTIYF